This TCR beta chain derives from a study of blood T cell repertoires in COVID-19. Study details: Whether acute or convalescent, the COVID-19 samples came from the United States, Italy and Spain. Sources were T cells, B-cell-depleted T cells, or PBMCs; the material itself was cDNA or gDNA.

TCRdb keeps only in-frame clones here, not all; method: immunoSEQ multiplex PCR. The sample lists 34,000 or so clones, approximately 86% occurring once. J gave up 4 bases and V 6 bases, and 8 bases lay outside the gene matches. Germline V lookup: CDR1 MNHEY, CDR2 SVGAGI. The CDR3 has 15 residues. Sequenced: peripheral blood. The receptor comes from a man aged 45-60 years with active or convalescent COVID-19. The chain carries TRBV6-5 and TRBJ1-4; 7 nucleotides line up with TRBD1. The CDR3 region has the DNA TGTGCCAGCAGGGCCCCAGGGGGGCTTAATGAAAAACTGTTTTTT. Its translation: CASRAPGGLNEKLFF.